One sample yielded the 20 T cell receptor beta chains listed below, sequenced in a study of CD8 T cells in Susac syndrome (dated by TCRdb to the late 2010s). The receptor library was made with the immunoSEQ multiplex PCR assay. RNA was extracted using the RNeasy kit, and 0.5 to 1 microgram was reverse transcribed with random hexamers. Through fastp at Q25 and MiXCR, TCRdb rebuilt clones from the public reads, retaining in-frame beta chains. Rows matching on CDR3 protein sequence are summarized as one entry with the most common DNA and genes. This sample holds about 180,000 distinct CDR3 sequences; roughly 95% were observed only once. The leading ten clones occupy under 0.095% of the sample. Source material: CD4+ T cells from PBMCs. Receptor source: a human donor with multiple sclerosis.

The gene calls are TRBV3-1 and TRBJ1-4; D gene unclear. From germline, CDR1 is LGHDT and CDR2 YNNKEL (reference sequence). The CDR3 length is 12 residues. The V end was cut by 2 bases, the J end by 11 bases, with 9 bases between. The CDR3 DNA sequence: TGTGCCAGCAGCCAAAGTCGTGGGAAACTGTTTTTT. Translation gives CASSQSRGKLFF.

The CDR3 reads CATSRDRGGDQPQHF. The CDR3, as DNA: TGTGCCACCAGCAGAGATCGGGGGGGGGATCAGCCCCAGCATTTT. The V gene is TRBV15, the J gene TRBJ1-5, with D maybe TRBD1 (5 bases). Germline lookup yields CDR1 LNHNV and CDR2 YYDKDF (reference sequence). The CDR3 runs to 15 residues. V was clipped by 0 bases and J by 5 bases, with 11 bases between them.

The chain combines TRBV28 with TRBJ1-5, with 8 bases aligning to TRBD1. This CDR3 is built from 16 residues. The J segment lost 2 bases and the V segment lost 4 bases, leaving 7 bases of the junction unmatched. CDR1 is MDHEN and CDR2 is SYDVKM in the germline V gene. Here the CDR3 reads CASSSQGGFGNQPQHF. CDR3 coding DNA: TGTGCCAGCAGTTCACAGGGGGGGTTTGGCAATCAGCCCCAGCATTTT. Supplemented by reference TRBV28 and TRBJ1-5, the full variable domain reads DVKVTQSSRYLVKRTGEKVFLECVQDMDHENMFWYRQDPGLGLRLIYFSYDVKMKEKGDIPEGYSVSREKKERFSLILESASTNQTSMYLCASSSQGGFGNQPQHFGDGTRLSIL.

This CDR3 is CASSAPPQFYGYTF. The DNA of the CDR3 is TGTGCCAGCAGTGCTCCCCCCCAATTCTATGGCTACACCTTC. The chain recombines TRBV28 with TRBJ1-2; D is undetermined. Trimming removed 5 bases at V and 4 bases at J, with 14 bases between. Germline lookup yields CDR1 MDHEN and CDR2 SYDVKM. The CDR3 has 14 amino acids.

The chain carries TRBV15 and TRBJ1-5, with D possibly matching TRBD1 (5 bases). This CDR3 comprises 18 residues. Germline V lookup: CDR1 LNHNV, CDR2 YYDKDF (reference sequence). V lost 1 base and J 3 bases, leaving 19 bases between the germline ends. The CDR3 nucleotides read TGTGCCACCAGCAGAGGCATACAGGAGAATATAGTCAATCAGCCCCAGCATTTT. As protein: CATSRGIQENIVNQPQHF.

The chain employs TRBV12-3 or TRBV12-4 and TRBJ1-1, with D possibly TRBD1 on 6 matching bases. Trimming removed 8 bases at V and 7 bases at J, with 20 bases between. The CDR3 extends over 14 amino acids. CDR3 protein: CASLLAGARNEAFF. CDR3 in DNA: TGTGCCAGCCTCCTAGCGGGGGCTAGGAATGAAGCTTTCTTT.

The CDR3 spells CAWSDRNGYGYTF. The CDR3 region has the DNA TGTGCCTGGAGTGACCGAAACGGTTATGGCTACACCTTC. The V and J genes are TRBV30 and TRBJ1-2; D remains unclear. This CDR3 has 13 amino acids. V lost 1 base to trimming and J lost 5 bases, with 11 bases between them. The V gene's germline CDR1 is GTSNPN and CDR2 SVGIG (reference sequence).

The chain links TRBV7-8 to TRBJ2-7; the match to TRBD1 covers 7 bases. This CDR3 has 15 amino acids. Germline CDR1 and CDR2: SGHVS and FQNEAQ. V lost 0 bases to trimming and J lost 1 base; unmatched junction nucleotides: 3. The CDR3 nucleotides read TGTGCCAGCAGCTTAGCGGGACAGCCTTCCTACGAGCAGTACTTC. Translated, it gives CASSLAGQPSYEQYF.

V gene TRBV20-1 combines with J gene TRBJ2-5; D unclear. V dropped 1 base and J dropped 2 bases, with 20 bases sitting between them. Germline V gene lookup returns CDR1 DFQATT and CDR2 SNEGSKA (reference sequence). CDR3 length: 17 amino acids. The CDR3 DNA sequence: TGCAGTGCTAGAGGTGGCAGCCTGGGATCCGATCAAGAGACCCAGTACTTC. Translating gives CSARGGSLGSDQETQYF.

J is TRBJ2-1 and V is TRBV29-1, with D perhaps being TRBD1 or TRBD2 (5 bases each). The CDR3 has 13 amino acids. CDR1 is SQVTM, CDR2 ANQGSEA, per germline. V lost 4 bases, J lost 2 bases, and 9 bases lay in between. Here the CDR3 DNA reads TGCAGCGTTGGGGGGATCCCCTACAATGAGCAGTTCTTC. Amino acids: CSVGGIPYNEQFF.

The J gene is TRBJ1-1, the V gene TRBV28; D gene ambiguous. Germline V gene sequence: CDR1 MDHEN, CDR2 SYDVKM. The ends were cut back, 6 bases at V and 12 bases at J, with 20 bases in the middle. CDR3 length: 13 residues. In DNA form, the CDR3 reads TGTGCCAGCAGGCCCAGCCAGCCCGGGGAGACTTTCTTT. Protein product: CASRPSQPGETFF.

This rearrangement joins TRBV7-2 to TRBJ2-5; D is tentatively TRBD1 or TRBD2 (5 bases each). Trimming removed 2 bases from V and 1 base from J, with 8 bases in between. CDR1 is SGHTA and CDR2 is FQGNSA in the germline V gene. The CDR3 covers 14 residues. CDR3 coding DNA: TGTGCCAGCAGCTTAATGGGGACCCAAGAGACCCAGTACTTC. It translates to CASSLMGTQETQYF.

V usage is TRBV10-3 and J usage is TRBJ2-3; tentative D call: TRBD1 (6 bases). CDR1 and CDR2 (germline): ENHRY, SYGVKD. V dropped 3 bases and J dropped 5 bases, with 9 bases sitting between them. The CDR3 length is 13 residues. The CDR3, as DNA: TGTGCCATCAGTGACAGGGGCGGAGATACGCAGTATTTT. It encodes CAISDRGGDTQYF.

The rearrangement links TRBV6-5 to TRBJ2-3; perhaps TRBD2 as D (6 bases). The V gene lost 4 bases and the J gene lost 3 bases, with 14 bases spanning the gap. Germline V gene sequence: CDR1 MNHEY, CDR2 SVGAGI. CDR3 length equals 15 residues. The CDR3 DNA follows: TGTGCCAGCAGTTCCCCCGGGGGTGGGACAGATACGCAGTATTTT. This codes for CASSSPGGGTDTQYF.

In its sample, this clonotype was seen once. The chain employs TRBV5-4 and TRBJ2-1, with D hard to call. V shed 3 bases and J shed 6 bases, with 13 bases lying between them. In germline, CDR1 is SGHNT, CDR2 YYREEE (reference sequence). The CDR3 covers 14 residues. As DNA, the CDR3 is TGTGCCAGCAGCTCCAGTTTACGAGGCAATGAGCAGTTCTTC. Amino acids: CASSSSLRGNEQFF.

The chain links TRBV6-6 to TRBJ2-1, with TRBD2 matching 13 bases. The J segment lost 9 bases and the V segment lost 6 bases, leaving 8 bases of the junction unmatched. The germline V gene has CDR1 MNHNY and CDR2 SVGAGI (reference sequence). This CDR3 comprises 15 residues. CDR3 sequence: CASRGTSGVSTEQFF. CDR3 bases: TGTGCCAGCAGGGGGACTAGCGGGGTTTCCACTGAGCAGTTCTTC.

This chain's CDR3 is CATSRESEPNYEQYF. CDR3 nucleotide sequence: TGTGCCACCAGCAGAGAATCCGAGCCTAACTACGAGCAGTACTTC. The chain combines TRBV15 with TRBJ2-7; D remains unclear. The CDR3 loop spans 15 amino acids. The germline gives CDR1 LNHNV, CDR2 YYDKDF (reference sequence). Trimming took off 0 bases at V and 3 bases at J, with 12 bases between the two ends.

The chain combines TRBV25-1 with TRBJ1-2; 8 bases are shared with TRBD1. This CDR3 is 15 amino acids long. V lost 5 bases to trimming and J lost 2 bases; unmatched junction nucleotides: 7. Germline lookup yields CDR1 MGHDK and CDR2 SYGVNS. The CDR3 region is CASSPGQGRNYGYTF. The CDR3 nucleotides read TGTGCCAGCAGTCCAGGACAGGGTCGGAACTATGGCTACACCTTC.

V usage is TRBV6-2 or TRBV6-3 and J usage is TRBJ2-5; 7 nucleotides match TRBD2. The CDR3 runs 13 residues. V gave up 7 bases and J gave up 1 base; unmatched junction bases: 3. The germline V gene encodes CDR1 MNHEY and CDR2 SVGEGT. CDR3 loop: CASNRGGQETQYF. The CDR3, as DNA: TGTGCCAGCAATCGCGGGGGCCAAGAGACCCAGTACTTC.

The CDR3 sequence is CASNGEVRTEAFF. As DNA, the CDR3 is TGCGCCAGCAATGGGGAGGTGAGGACTGAAGCTTTCTTT. V usage is TRBV5-1 and J usage is TRBJ1-1; unclear D gene. The germline V and J ends were trimmed by 6 bases and 5 bases, with 14 bases remaining between them. Per germline, CDR1 SGHRS and CDR2 YFSETQ. The CDR3 length is 13 residues. Combining the CDR3 with reference TRBV5-1 and TRBJ1-1 gives the whole variable domain KAGVTQTPRYLIKTRGQQVTLSCSPISGHRSVSWYQQTPGQGLQFLFEYFSETQRNKGNFPGRFSGRQFSNSRSEMNVSTLELGDSALYLCASNGEVRTEAFFGQGTRLTVV.